These T cell receptor beta chains were read from a single sample in a study of regulatory T cells in long-lasting Graves disease. Each CDR3 protein is one row after TCRdb ran MiXCR on the multiplex PCR reads. The sample carries about 470,000 distinct CDR3 sequences, 20% to 25% recorded once. The sequences come from peripheral blood mononuclear cells (PBMCs), collected when the disease was refractory, from a patient treated with antithyroid drugs. These receptors originate from a female donor with Graves disease. Each CDR3 is given with its conserved first and last residue. A D gene is named only where the DNA matches it firmly. Not all rows give a size; the values are once, few, many and, for expanded clones, a class.

v_gene	j_gene	d_gene	abundance	CDR3nt	CDR3aa
TRBV28	TRBJ1-2	NA	many	TGTGCCAGCGTATCAGTTGGGAGTGGCTACACCTTC	CASVSVGSGYTF
TRBV27	TRBJ1-1	NA	few	TGTGCCAGCAGACGTAAAGCGAACACTGAAGCTTTCTTT	CASRRKANTEAFF
TRBV9	TRBJ1-3	NA	NA	TGTGCCAGCAGCGCCGACACCCCCCCTGGAAACACCATATATTTT	CASSADTPPGNTIYF
TRBV5-1	TRBJ2-7	TRBD1	NA	TGCGCCAGCGGGACAGCCCACTCCTACGAGCAGTACTTC	CASGTAHSYEQYF
TRBV2	TRBJ1-1	TRBD1	many	TGTGCCAGCAGTGTGCACAGGGGGAACACTGAAGCTTTCTTT	CASSVHRGNTEAFF
TRBV15	TRBJ2-7	TRBD2	few	TGTGCCACCAGCAATGGACTAGCGAAGACCTACGAGCAGTACTTC	CATSNGLAKTYEQYF
TRBV5-4	TRBJ2-5	NA	NA	TGTGCCAGCAGCTTTGATGTAGGGTACCAAGAGACCCAGTACTTC	CASSFDVGYQETQYF
TRBV28	TRBJ1-4	NA	many	TGTGCCAGCAGGGCCCCGGGGGGTCGGGAAAAACTGTTTTTT	CASRAPGGREKLFF
TRBV30	TRBJ2-7	NA	few	TGTGCCTGGAGTGGGCCCACGCACGCCTACGAGCAGTACTTC	CAWSGPTHAYEQYF
TRBV5-1	TRBJ1-2	NA	many	TGCGCCAGCAGCTTGGAAGGTCTTGGTTATGGCTACACCTTC	CASSLEGLGYGYTF
TRBV10-2	TRBJ1-4	NA	few	TGCGCCAGCAGTGAGGGCGGTAATGAAAAACTGTTTTTT	CASSEGGNEKLFF
TRBV5-6	TRBJ2-7	TRBD1	NA	TGTGCCAGCAGCTACGCCGGGACAGATTACGAGCAGTACTTC	CASSYAGTDYEQYF
TRBV9	TRBJ1-6	NA	NA	TGTGCCAGCAGCGTAGTGCTTGATTCACCCCTCCACTTT	CASSVVLDSPLHF
TRBV20-1	TRBJ1-1	NA	NA	TGCAGTGCTAGAGATGGGACCGGGACACCCTGGAGGCACACTGAAGCTTTCTTT	CSARDGTGTPWRHTEAFF
TRBV20-1	TRBJ2-2	NA	few	TGCAGTGCCGCAGCGTGGGGGCTAGCGGCGAACACCGGGGAGCTGTTTTTT	CSAAAWGLAANTGELFF
TRBV13	TRBJ2-7	NA	NA	TGTGCCAGCAGCTTAGAATTGCTAGCTTCCTACGAGCAGTACTTC	CASSLELLASYEQYF
TRBV12-3/TRBV12-4	TRBJ1-1	NA	many	TGTGCCAGCAGTCCGATCCAGGAGACTGAAGCTTTCTTT	CASSPIQETEAFF
TRBV11-2	TRBJ2-5	TRBD2	many	TGTGCCAGCAGCTTAGATTGGTCGGGAGGGGAGACCCAGTACTTC	CASSLDWSGGETQYF
TRBV6-2/TRBV6-3	TRBJ1-2	TRBD1	many	TGTGCCAGCAGTTACTCGGGACAGGGGGGTTATGGCTACACCTTC	CASSYSGQGGYGYTF
TRBV3-1	TRBJ1-2	NA	NA	TGTGCCAGCAGCCACCCCTCAGACGGCAGGGACTATGGCTACACCTTC	CASSHPSDGRDYGYTF
TRBV27	TRBJ1-1	NA	many	TGTGCCAGCAGTTTTGGCAACATAAATCGGGGCACTGAAGCTTTCTTT	CASSFGNINRGTEAFF
TRBV4-2	TRBJ2-2	NA	NA	TGTGCCAGCAGAGAACAGGGCAACACCGGGGAGCTGTTTTTT	CASREQGNTGELFF
TRBV12-3/TRBV12-4	TRBJ2-7	TRBD1	many	TGTGCCAGCAGCCGGACAGGAACCTACGAGCAGTACTTC	CASSRTGTYEQYF
TRBV4-1	TRBJ2-7	NA	few	TGCGCCAGCAGCCAAGTCGTAGCGGATCGCTCCTACGAGCAGTACTTC	CASSQVVADRSYEQYF
TRBV5-8	TRBJ1-3	NA	once	TGTGCCAGCAGCTCCAGCCGGTTCTCTGGAAACACCATATATTTT	CASSSSRFSGNTIYF
TRBV2	TRBJ1-5	NA	many	TGTGCCAGCGGTAACATGGGCCTCGGTCAGCCCCAGCATTTT	CASGNMGLGQPQHF
TRBV5-4	TRBJ1-2	NA	NA	TGTGCCAGCAGCTTACAAGCGCTGGCCCGAGGGGGCTACACCTTC	CASSLQALARGGYTF
TRBV7-9	TRBJ2-7	NA	NA	TGTGCCAGCAGCTCGGGACTCTCCAGGGACGAGCAGTACTTC	CASSSGLSRDEQYF
TRBV5-1	TRBJ2-3	TRBD1	NA	TGCGCCAGCAGCGTGGACAGGGGGCGGGCAGATACGCAGTATTTT	CASSVDRGRADTQYF
TRBV2	TRBJ2-3	TRBD2	many	TGTGCCAGCAGTGCGAGCGGGAGTCCCTTCACAGATACGCAGTATTTT	CASSASGSPFTDTQYF